This entry is about one T cell receptor (beta chain). Antigen: not known. The record originates from a study of T-cell memory formation after mild COVID-19. Study-level information: Clusters of TCRs were largely donor specific.

Findings and limits, study-wide: CD4+ bias marked clones expanding day 15 to 37, unlike balanced contracting clones. Certain responding clones were present in pre-infection memory, suggesting participation of cross-reactive memory. CD4+ contracting clones were found mainly in CM and EM, and CD8+ ones in EMRA.

CDR1 is KGHSH and CDR2 is LQKENI in the germline V gene. Trimming removed 2 bases at V and 8 bases at J, with 7 bases between. The CDR3 is 12 residues long. MiXCR, applied by TCRdb to the 5' RACE reads, yields one record per CDR3 protein. The sample consists of approximately 250,000 distinct CDR3 sequences, 16% of them appearing once. The J gene is TRBJ2-1, the V gene TRBV18; D perhaps matches TRBD2 (6 bases). Sequenced sample: PBMCs or a T cell subset sorted from them (not recorded which). The clonotype originates from a man younger than 35 who had mild COVID-19 (a few samples of this study predate the infection). Cell type and time point are not known. The CDR3 DNA is TGTGCCAGCTCACCATGGGGGGATGAGCAGTTCTTC. This translates into CASSPWGDEQFF.